These 23 T cell receptor beta chains were all obtained from the same sample, sequenced in a study of identifying expanded T cells in peripheral blood. The method was immunoSEQ multiplex PCR; TCRdb's version includes in-frame clones alone and lacks a portion of them. The sample lists approximately 100,000 clones; around 89% were seen once. Material: blood. These receptor sequences come from a person aged 18 to 75 in good health.

The gene calls are TRBV19 and TRBJ1-1; D uncertain. The germline gives CDR1 LNHDA, CDR2 SQIVND (reference sequence). Trimming took 4 bases from V and 4 from J, leaving 7 bases between them. The CDR3 is 12 residues long. CDR3 sequence: CASSNGRTEAFF. CDR3 coding DNA: TGTGCCAGTAGTAATGGGCGCACTGAAGCTTTCTTT.

The CDR3 is CASSLGTGGWNEQYF. Written as DNA, the CDR3 is TGCGCCAGCAGCTTGGGAACAGGGGGCTGGAACGAGCAGTACTTC. The V call is TRBV5-1, the J call TRBJ2-7; 9 bases map to TRBD1. CDR3 size: 15 residues. Germline trimming cut 0 bases from V and 5 bases from J; bases unmatched to any gene: 6. Germline-derived CDR1 and CDR2 are SGHRS and YFSETQ.

The chain uses TRBV11-2 and TRBJ2-3; the match to TRBD2 covers 13 bases. Germline V lookup: CDR1 SGHAT, CDR2 FQNNGV. J was trimmed by 2 bases and V by 4 bases; bases with no gene match: 6. This CDR3 is built from 17 residues. CDR3 sequence: CASSSGTSGDYTDTQYF. The CDR3 DNA reads TGTGCCAGCAGCTCCGGGACTAGCGGGGATTACACAGATACGCAGTATTTT.

This clone was found once. The rearrangement joins TRBV11-2 to TRBJ2-7; TRBD2 agrees at 12 bases. CDR3 length: 16 residues. With 1 base clipped from V and 4 bases from J, the junction kept 5 bases outside the gene matches. Germline CDR1 and CDR2: SGHAT and FQNNGV. CDR3 sequence: CASSLAASGGGYEQYF. The CDR3 nucleotides are TGTGCCAGCAGCTTAGCGGCTAGCGGGGGGGGGTACGAGCAGTACTTC. The full variable domain, its missing parts supplied by reference TRBV11-2 and TRBJ2-7, is EAGVAQSPRYKIIEKRQSVAFWCNPISGHATLYWYQQILGQGPKLLIQFQNNGVVDDSQLPKDRFSAERLKGVDSTLKIQPAKLEDSAVYLCASSLAASGGGYEQYFGPGTRLTVT.

V is TRBV9 and J is TRBJ2-5, with D possibly being TRBD1 or TRBD2 (5 bases each). CDR1 and CDR2 (germline): SGDLS, YYNGEE. Deletions cut 3 bases from V and 1 base from J, with 10 bases between. The CDR3 spans 14 residues. This CDR3 reads CASSATGTQETQYF. The CDR3 nucleotides are TGTGCCAGCAGCGCGACCGGGACCCAAGAGACCCAGTACTTC.

The chain links TRBV18 to TRBJ1-3; maybe TRBD1 (6 bases). Trimming shortened V by 0 bases and J by 4 bases, and 10 bases separated the two germline ends. Germline CDR1 and CDR2: KGHSH and LQKENI. This CDR3 contains 15 residues. The CDR3 DNA reads as TGTGCCAGCTCACCACCGCAGGGGCTAGGAAACACCATATATTTT. Translation: CASSPPQGLGNTIYF.

The V gene is TRBV5-1, the J gene TRBJ1-1; D remains ambiguous. Germline values: CDR1 SGHRS, CDR2 YFSETQ. V was clipped by 0 bases and J by 1 base, with 7 bases between them. The CDR3 totals 14 residues. CDR3 protein: CASSLALANTEAFF. CDR3 DNA: TGCGCCAGCAGCTTGGCCCTTGCGAACACTGAAGCTTTCTTT. Filled out from reference TRBV5-1 and TRBJ1-1, the complete variable domain reads KAGVTQTPRYLIKTRGQQVTLSCSPISGHRSVSWYQQTPGQGLQFLFEYFSETQRNKGNFPGRFSGRQFSNSRSEMNVSTLELGDSALYLCASSLALANTEAFFGQGTRLTVV.

In its sample, this clone was seen once. J is TRBJ2-5 and V is TRBV2; TRBD2 matches at 13 bases. CDR1 is SNHLY, CDR2 FYNNEI, per germline. The V gene end was trimmed by 5 bases and the J gene end by 2 bases; junction bases not matched to a gene: 8. The CDR3 has 17 residues. Here the CDR3 DNA reads TGTGCCAGCAGTTTGACTAGCGGGGGGTCTACTCAAGAGACCCAGTACTTC. Translating gives CASSLTSGGSTQETQYF.

The CDR3 nucleotides are TGTGCCAGCAGCGTTTATGCGACCCAGTACTTC. Translation gives CASSVYATQYF. The rearrangement joins TRBV7-2 to TRBJ2-5; D is unclear. Germline-derived CDR1 and CDR2 are SGHTA and FQGNSA. CDR3 length equals 11 residues. V was clipped by 5 bases and J by 7 bases, with 8 bases between them.

The chain employs TRBV6-6 and TRBJ1-6; no definite D call. The CDR3 covers 13 residues. CDR1 MNHNY and CDR2 SVGAGI come from the germline V gene (reference sequence). V was cut by 8 bases and J by 4 bases, with 9 bases left in between. The CDR3 bases are TGTGCCAGCTACGGACTGTATAATTCACCCCTCCACTTT. Amino acids: CASYGLYNSPLHF.

The V and J genes are TRBV30 and TRBJ2-2; 12 bases agree with TRBD2. CDR3 length: 16 amino acids. After removal of 3 bases from V and 3 bases from J, the junction contained 5 bases not matched to a gene. The V gene's germline CDR1 is GTSNPN and CDR2 SVGIG (reference sequence). The CDR3 nucleotides read TGTGCCTGGAGGCCACTAGCGGGGGGCCACACCGGGGAGCTGTTTTTT. Translated: CAWRPLAGGHTGELFF.

The V call is TRBV30, the J call TRBJ2-5; D may be TRBD1 or TRBD2 (7 bases each). Trimming stripped 5 bases from V and 5 bases from J, with 21 bases between. The length of the CDR3 is 15 residues. Germline CDR1 is GTSNPN and CDR2 is SVGIG (reference sequence). In nucleotides, the CDR3 is TGTGCCTGGGGGGGCCCGCAGGGGGGGCGTGAGACCCAGTACTTC. Its translation: CAWGGPQGGRETQYF. The full variable domain, rest sourced from reference TRBV30 and TRBJ2-5, is SQTIHQWPATLVQPVGSPLSLECTVEGTSNPNLYWYRQAAGRGLQLLFYSVGIGQISSEVPQNLSASRPQDRQFILSSKKLLLSDSGFYLCAWGGPQGGRETQYFGPGTRLLVL.

The gene calls are TRBV30 and TRBJ2-3, with 9 bases identical to TRBD1. Germline lookup yields CDR1 GTSNPN and CDR2 SVGIG (reference sequence). The ends lost 5 bases at V and 1 base at J; junction bases unmatched: 7. The CDR3 contains 15 residues. In DNA, the CDR3 is TGTGCCTGGGTCCCGGACAGGGGTGGCACAGATACGCAGTATTTT. It encodes CAWVPDRGGTDTQYF. Full variable domain (outside the CDR3, taken from reference TRBV30 and TRBJ2-3): SQTIHQWPATLVQPVGSPLSLECTVEGTSNPNLYWYRQAAGRGLQLLFYSVGIGQISSEVPQNLSASRPQDRQFILSSKKLLLSDSGFYLCAWVPDRGGTDTQYFGPGTRLTVL.

CDR3 sequence reads: CASSPGQGWGSGGYTF. DNA for the CDR3: TGCGCCAGCAGCCCCGGACAGGGTTGGGGGTCGGGAGGCTACACCTTC. The rearrangement links TRBV5-1 to TRBJ1-2, with TRBD1 identical over 8 bases. Germline CDR1 SGHRS, CDR2 YFSETQ. The CDR3 spans 16 residues. J gave up 8 bases and V 4 bases, and 16 bases lay outside the gene matches.

The rearrangement links TRBV7-9 to TRBJ1-1; 8 bases are a match to TRBD1. J gave up 2 bases and V 2 bases, and 13 bases lay outside the gene matches. CDR1 and CDR2 (germline): SEHNR, FQNEAQ (reference sequence). The CDR3 extends over 18 amino acids. CDR3: CASSLIVVTGQENTEAFF. In DNA form, the CDR3 reads TGTGCCAGCAGCTTAATCGTCGTCACGGGACAGGAAAACACTGAAGCTTTCTTT.

The chain recombines TRBV5-8 with TRBJ1-6, with D possibly matching TRBD1 (6 bases). V lost 5 bases to trimming and J lost 9 bases, with 9 bases between them. Germline V gives CDR1 SGHTS, CDR2 YDEGEE. This CDR3 is 12 amino acids long. The CDR3 loop is CASSYRVSPLHF. For the CDR3, the DNA is TGTGCCAGCAGTTACAGGGTTTCACCCCTCCACTTT.

This chain connects TRBV7-2 to TRBJ2-7; D might be TRBD2 (6 bases). Trimming pared 4 bases from V and 3 bases from J, leaving 10 bases between. Germline-derived CDR1 and CDR2 are SGHTA and FQGNSA. The CDR3 extends over 13 amino acids. The CDR3 spells CASSSGTFYEQYF. In DNA, the CDR3 is TGTGCCAGCAGCTCCGGGACTTTCTACGAGCAGTACTTC. Complete variable domain (other parts from reference TRBV7-2 and TRBJ2-7): GAGVSQSPSNKVTEKGKDVELRCDPISGHTALYWYRQSLGQGLEFLIYFQGNSAPDKSGLPSDRFSAERTGGSVSTLTIQRTQQEDSAVYLCASSSGTFYEQYFGPGTRLTVT.

The chain employs TRBV7-9 and TRBJ2-7; perhaps TRBD2 as D (6 bases). The CDR3 loop spans 17 amino acids. Between the trimmed V and J ends, which lost 4 bases and 0 bases, there was a span of 19 bases. The germline gives CDR1 SEHNR, CDR2 FQNEAQ (reference sequence). The CDR3: CASSSPREVLSSYEQYF. Here the CDR3 DNA reads TGTGCCAGCAGCTCCCCGAGGGAGGTCTTGAGCTCCTACGAGCAGTACTTC. Combining the CDR3 with reference TRBV7-9 and TRBJ2-7 gives the whole variable domain DTGVSQNPRHKITKRGQNVTFRCDPISEHNRLYWYRQTLGQGPEFLTYFQNEAQLEKSRLLSDRFSAERPKGSFSTLEIQRTEQGDSAMYLCASSSPREVLSSYEQYFGPGTRLTVT.

The CDR3 DNA follows: TGTGCCAGCTCACCACAGGCGGGGGATGGTCCCCAGCATTTT. It specifies CASSPQAGDGPQHF. The V gene is TRBV18, the J gene TRBJ1-5, with D perhaps TRBD1 (5 bases). Germline V gene sequence: CDR1 KGHSH, CDR2 LQKENI. Trimming left V 1 base short and J 10 bases short, with 14 bases between. The CDR3 totals 14 residues.

J is TRBJ1-1 and V is TRBV4-1; perhaps TRBD1 as D (5 bases). CDR1 and CDR2 from the germline V gene are MGHRA and YSYEKL. The germline V and J ends were trimmed by 1 base and 5 bases, with 11 bases remaining between them. This CDR3 region has 14 residues. The CDR3 DNA reads TGCGCCAGCAGCCAAGGAGGGAGGGGAACTGAAGCTTTCTTT. It translates to CASSQGGRGTEAFF.

The J gene is TRBJ2-5, the V gene TRBV5-1, with D tentatively TRBD1 (6 bases). CDR3 length: 15 amino acids. Germline V gene lookup returns CDR1 SGHRS and CDR2 YFSETQ. V lost 0 bases, J lost 1 base, and 10 bases lay in between. CDR3 protein: CASSLGDTGQETQYF. In nucleotides, the CDR3 is TGCGCCAGCAGCTTGGGGGACACCGGCCAAGAGACCCAGTACTTC.

The V gene is TRBV2, the J gene TRBJ1-3, with D perhaps TRBD1 (6 bases). Germline V gene data show CDR1 as SNHLY and CDR2 as FYNNEI. V lost 2 bases and J lost 0, with 8 bases in between. There are 15 residues in the CDR3. The chain's CDR3 is CASSEQGNSGNTIYF. CDR3 DNA: TGTGCCAGCAGTGAACAGGGGAACTCTGGAAACACCATATATTTT.

This chain uses TRBV7-9 with TRBJ2-1; D is undetermined. V shed 5 bases and J shed 12 bases, with 17 bases lying between them. Germline V gene data show CDR1 as SEHNR and CDR2 as FQNEAQ (reference sequence). The CDR3 runs to 13 residues. CDR3 sequence (DNA): TGTGCCAGCAGCCTTAGGGATTTGGCAGGGCAGTTCTTC. Residues: CASSLRDLAGQFF.